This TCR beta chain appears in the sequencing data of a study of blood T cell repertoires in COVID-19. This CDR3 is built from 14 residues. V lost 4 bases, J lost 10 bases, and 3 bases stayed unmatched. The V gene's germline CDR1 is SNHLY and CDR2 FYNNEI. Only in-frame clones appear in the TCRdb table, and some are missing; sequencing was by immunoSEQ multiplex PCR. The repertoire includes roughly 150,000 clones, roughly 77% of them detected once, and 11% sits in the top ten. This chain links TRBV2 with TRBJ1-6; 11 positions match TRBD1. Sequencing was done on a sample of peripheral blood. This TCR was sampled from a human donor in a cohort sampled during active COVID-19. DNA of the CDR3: TGTGCCAGCAGTGTTGGGACAGGGGGATCACCCCTCCACTTT. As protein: CASSVGTGGSPLHF.